The following is a TCR beta chain sequence with its context. Its target is not known. The authors defined stable hyperthyroidism as no ophthalmopathy within 18 months of follow-up. CDR3 size: 15 residues. RNA served as the template for amplifying TCR beta CDR3 regions. Investigators did first-round RT-PCR with HTBI primers, then second-round multiplex PCR. MiXCR was run by TCRdb on the multiplex PCR reads, yielding one entry per CDR3 protein. The sample has about 390,000 distinct CDR3 sequences, roughly 15% seen once. This record comes from a study of Graves' ophthalmopathy and Graves' hyperthyroidism. General study results and limits: It was with about 71% sensitivity and approximately 75% specificity that the model predicted ophthalmopathy progression. Ophthalmopathy could be told apart from stable hyperthyroidism by a 13-signature model (about 88% sensitivity, approximately 81% specificity).

This clonotype originated in an adult woman with stable Graves' hyperthyroidism. Source material: peripheral blood. The V gene is TRBV12-3 or TRBV12-4, the J gene TRBJ2-4; 10 nucleotides agree with TRBD1. Matching the DNA end better, TRBJ2-5 makes the J call doubtful. Written as DNA, the CDR3 is TGTGCCAGCAGTTTGGACAGGGGGGACCTGGAGACCCAGTACTTC. It specifies CASSLDRGDLETQYF.